This T cell receptor (beta chain) comes out of a study of blood T cell repertoires in COVID-19. Background on the study: PBMCs, B-cell-depleted T cells, or T cells were the source of the cDNA or gDNA that made up the material.

The germline V gene has CDR1 WNHNN and CDR2 SYGVQD (reference sequence). The CDR3 sequence is 16 residues long. Trimming removed 6 bases from V and 2 bases from J, with 17 bases in between. The method was immunoSEQ multiplex PCR; TCRdb's version includes in-frame clones alone and lacks a portion of them. The sample carries fewer than 200,000 clones, about nine tenths recorded once. The age range of participants was about 18 to 90 years, with residence in under 25 US areas. Grouping used clinical history reported by participants in a survey and questionnaire. The J gene is TRBJ1-5, the V gene TRBV10-1; D call uncertain. Specimen: PBMCs or T cells enriched from blood (not recorded which). This clonotype originated in a young woman who had recovered from COVID-19. The DNA of the CDR3 is TGCGCCAGCAGAAGAGCGGGCCGTCTCGGCAATCAGCCCCAGCATTTT. This sequence encodes CASRRAGRLGNQPQHF.